The source of this T cell receptor (beta chain) is a study of T-cell memory formation after mild COVID-19. The study, taken as a whole, reports: CD4+ bias marked clones expanding day 15 to 37, unlike balanced contracting clones.

Each CDR3 protein gets one entry after TCRdb re-called the 5' RACE reads with MiXCR. The sample yields about 340,000 distinct CDR3 sequences, roughly 20% seen once. A note on this clonotype: Antigen specificity is unknown.

The germline V gene has CDR1 SQVTM and CDR2 ANQGSEA. The CDR3 spans 13 residues. The sequencing sample was made of PBMCs or a T cell subset sorted from them (not recorded which). The source of this sequence is an adult woman who had mild COVID-19 (a few samples of this study predate the infection). Cell type and time point are not known. The chain joins TRBV29-1 to TRBJ2-1, with TRBD2 matching over 13 bases. The CDR3 loop reads CSQTSGGSEKQFF. CDR3 nucleotides: TGCAGTCAGACTAGCGGGGGGTCAGAAAAGCAGTTCTTC.